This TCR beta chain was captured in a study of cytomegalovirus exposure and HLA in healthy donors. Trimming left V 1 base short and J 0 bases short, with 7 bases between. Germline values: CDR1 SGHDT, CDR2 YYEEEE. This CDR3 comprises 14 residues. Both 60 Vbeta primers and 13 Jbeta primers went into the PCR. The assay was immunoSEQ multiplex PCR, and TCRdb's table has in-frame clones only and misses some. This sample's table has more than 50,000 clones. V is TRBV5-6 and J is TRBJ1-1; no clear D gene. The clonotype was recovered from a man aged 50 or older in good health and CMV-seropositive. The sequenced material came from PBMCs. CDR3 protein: CASSLFKMNTEAFF. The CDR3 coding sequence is TGTGCCAGCAGCTTGTTTAAAATGAACACTGAAGCTTTCTTT.